This T cell receptor beta chain was identified in a study of cytomegalovirus exposure and HLA in healthy donors. The CDR3 covers 19 residues. J lost 0 bases, V lost 2 bases, and 9 bases had no gene match. Per the germline V gene, CDR1 is PRHDT and CDR2 is FYEKMQ (reference sequence). PCR primers comprised 60 Vbeta and 13 Jbeta primers. Method: immunoSEQ multiplex PCR; TCRdb's copy keeps in-frame clones and lacks some. This table has roughly 140,000 clones, over 65% appearing once. The sequencing sample was made of PBMCs. This TCR was recovered from a male donor in good health and CMV-seronegative. The gene calls are TRBV13 and TRBJ1-4, with 10 nucleotides matching TRBD1. The CDR3 bases are TGTGCCAGCAGCTTATGGGGACAGGGGAGAGGAGCAACTAATGAAAAACTGTTTTTT. It yields the protein CASSLWGQGRGATNEKLFF.